This T cell receptor (beta chain) was sequenced during a study of graft-versus-host responses after intestinal transplantation. Using immunoSEQ multiplex PCR, the repertoire was profiled, and TCRdb retains in-frame clones only, with some absent. The sample holds some 140,000 clones, around 90% seen once. General study results and limits: Ileal or blood samples showed some GvH clones first, and such clones were also found in recipient marrow.

As for this clone: Antigen unknown.

CDR3 size: 16 residues. The V segment lost 4 bases and the J segment 1 base; nucleotides outside the gene matches: 6. The germline gives CDR1 SGHRS, CDR2 YFSETQ. Sequenced here: unstimulated CD4+ T cells sorted from spleen or lymph node cells, sampled before intestinal transplant. The chain is built from TRBV5-1 and TRBJ2-2; 8 bases align to TRBD1. The TCR was taken from a human donor who received an intestinal transplant. The CDR3 is CASSRIGQGNTGELFF. Here the CDR3 DNA reads TGCGCCAGCAGCCGCATAGGACAGGGGAACACCGGGGAGCTGTTTTTT.